In this sample, the clone carrying this T cell receptor beta chain turned up once. This entry belongs to a study of blood T cell repertoires in COVID-19. Study-level background: Nucleic acid was either cDNA or gDNA, and it came from T cells, B-cell-depleted T cells, or PBMCs.

Germline trimming cut 5 bases from V and 2 bases from J; bases unmatched to any gene: 3. Germline V CDR1 and CDR2: SEHNR, FQNEAQ (reference sequence). The CDR3 has 14 amino acids. The method was immunoSEQ multiplex PCR; TCRdb's version includes in-frame clones alone and lacks a portion of them. The sample shows fewer than 45,000 clones, around 84% of them seen only once. This receptor was identified in a human donor in a cohort sampled during active COVID-19. The chain is built from TRBV7-9 and TRBJ2-5, with 9 nucleotides matching TRBD1. Input material: peripheral blood. In DNA, the CDR3 is TGTGCCAGCAGCCCGGGACAGGGACAAGAGACCCAGTACTTC. This gives the protein CASSPGQGQETQYF.